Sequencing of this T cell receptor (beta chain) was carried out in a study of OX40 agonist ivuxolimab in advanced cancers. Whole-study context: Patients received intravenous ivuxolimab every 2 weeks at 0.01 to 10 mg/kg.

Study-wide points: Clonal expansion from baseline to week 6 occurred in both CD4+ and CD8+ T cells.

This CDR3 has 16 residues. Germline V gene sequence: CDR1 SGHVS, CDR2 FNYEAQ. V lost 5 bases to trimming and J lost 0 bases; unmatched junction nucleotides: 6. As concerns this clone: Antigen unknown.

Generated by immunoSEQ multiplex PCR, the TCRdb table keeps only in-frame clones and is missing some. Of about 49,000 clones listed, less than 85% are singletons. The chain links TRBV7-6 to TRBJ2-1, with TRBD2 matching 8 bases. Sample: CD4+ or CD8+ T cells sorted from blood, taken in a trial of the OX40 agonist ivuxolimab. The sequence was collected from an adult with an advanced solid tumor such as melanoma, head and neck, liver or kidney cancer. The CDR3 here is CASSPKAGGSYNEQFF. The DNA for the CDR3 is TGTGCCAGCAGCCCAAAGGCGGGGGGCTCCTACAATGAGCAGTTCTTC.